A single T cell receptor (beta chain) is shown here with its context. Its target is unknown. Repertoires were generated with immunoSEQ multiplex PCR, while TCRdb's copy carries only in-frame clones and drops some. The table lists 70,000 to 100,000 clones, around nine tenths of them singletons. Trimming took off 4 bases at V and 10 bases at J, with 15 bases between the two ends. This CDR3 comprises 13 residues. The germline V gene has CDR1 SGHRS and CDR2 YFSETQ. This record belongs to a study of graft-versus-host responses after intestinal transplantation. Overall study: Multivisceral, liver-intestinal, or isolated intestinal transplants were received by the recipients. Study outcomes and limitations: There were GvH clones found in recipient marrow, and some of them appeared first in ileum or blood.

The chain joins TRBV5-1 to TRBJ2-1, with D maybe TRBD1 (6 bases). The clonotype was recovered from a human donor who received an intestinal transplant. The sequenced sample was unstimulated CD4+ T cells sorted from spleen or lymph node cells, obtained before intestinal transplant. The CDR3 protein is CASSKEGGLEQFF. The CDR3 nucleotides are TGCGCCAGCAGCAAAGAAGGGGGTCTGGAGCAGTTCTTC.